What follows are 28 T cell receptor beta chains derived from one specimen sequenced in a study of spatial heterogeneity in lung cancer. Indicated time point: sample taken at primary tumor resection. Study results and caveats: For expanded intratumoral alpha and beta TCRs, counts tracked tumor mutation counts.

These receptors have no known antigen. Each CDR3 protein gets one entry after TCRdb re-called the 5' RACE reads with MiXCR. Of approximately 4,900 distinct CDR3 sequences listed, 25% to 35% are singletons. Sequences were derived from lung tumor tissue, sampled at surgery. These TCRs come from a female donor with early-stage non-small cell lung cancer.

This clonotype was detected many times. This chain joins TRBV28 and TRBJ1-1, with 7 positions matching TRBD1. The CDR3 consists of 14 residues. The germline gives CDR1 MDHEN, CDR2 SYDVKM. The V and J ends lost 3 bases and 10 bases, in that order; junction bases with no gene match: 11. Written as DNA, the CDR3 is TGTGCCAGCAGTTTCCAGGGACAGCCGGGAGCAGCTTTCTTT. Amino acid sequence: CASSFQGQPGAAFF.

This clonotype came up many times. This chain links TRBV6-1 with TRBJ2-7; D gene ambiguous. CDR1 MNHNS and CDR2 SASEGT come from the germline V gene. The CDR3 is 12 amino acids. The V and J ends lost 6 bases and 2 bases respectively, with 8 bases between them. The CDR3 nucleotides are TGTGCCAGCAGGGCTGCGGCCTACGAGCAGTACTTC. It encodes CASRAAAYEQYF.

The table lists this clonotype with a few counts. The chain joins TRBV4-3 to TRBJ2-7, with D possibly TRBD2 on 5 matching bases. Germline V gives CDR1 LGHNA, CDR2 YSLEER. V was clipped by 0 bases and J by 0 bases, with 9 bases between them. This CDR3 has 15 amino acids. The CDR3 here is CASSQERESSYEQYF. The CDR3 nucleotides are TGCGCCAGCAGCCAAGAGAGGGAGAGCTCCTACGAGCAGTACTTC.

This clonotype qualifies as medium-sized. V usage is TRBV3-1 and J usage is TRBJ1-5; unclear D gene. Trimming shortened V by 1 base and J by 6 bases, and 7 bases separated the two germline ends. CDR1 LGHDT and CDR2 YNNKEL come from the germline V gene (reference sequence). The length of the CDR3 is 13 residues. The CDR3 loop reads CASSQVDGQPQHF. The DNA for the CDR3 is TGTGCCAGCAGCCAAGTAGATGGTCAGCCCCAGCATTTT.

Sample share makes this clonotype medium-sized. The gene calls are TRBV13 and TRBJ1-6, with TRBD1 identical over 9 bases. The germline gives CDR1 PRHDT, CDR2 FYEKMQ (reference sequence). V lost 5 bases, J lost 10 bases, and 9 bases stayed unmatched. The CDR3 sequence is 15 residues long. For the CDR3, the DNA is TGTGCCAGCAGCACCCGGGACAGGGAGGAATCACCCCTCCACTTT. Its translation: CASSTRDREESPLHF.

Within the sample, this clonotype is medium-sized (0.01 to 0.1%). The V gene is TRBV5-6, the J gene TRBJ2-1, with D uncertain. The CDR3 extends over 12 amino acids. Germline V lookup: CDR1 SGHDT, CDR2 YYEEEE. V lost 0 bases and J 7 bases, leaving 5 bases between the germline ends. The CDR3 reads CASSLVANEQFF. The CDR3 nucleotides read TGTGCCAGCAGCTTGGTCGCAAATGAGCAGTTCTTC.

In its sample, this clonotype was seen many times. The chain combines TRBV19 with TRBJ2-5, with 9 positions matching TRBD1. Losses at the gene ends were 8 bases for V and 6 bases for J; bases not matched to a gene: 16. Germline loops: CDR1 LNHDA, CDR2 SQIVND (reference sequence). The CDR3 length is 16 residues. The CDR3 protein is CASDPGGGQGRKTQYF. CDR3 DNA sequence: TGTGCCAGTGACCCCGGCGGGGGACAGGGAAGGAAGACCCAGTACTTC.

In its sample, this clonotype was seen a few times. The chain links TRBV7-8 to TRBJ2-1, with D maybe TRBD1 (6 bases). There are 15 residues in the CDR3. The V gene lost 5 bases and the J gene lost 6 bases, with 17 bases spanning the gap. Germline CDR1 is SGHVS and CDR2 is FQNEAQ. The CDR3 DNA follows: TGTGCCAGCAGCCCCGCCCCAGGGGCGTCCAATGAGCAGTTCTTC. This sequence encodes CASSPAPGASNEQFF.

This clonotype has a count of ten or more. This sequence joins TRBV10-3 and TRBJ2-7; no clear D. The V gene lost 7 bases and the J gene lost 2 bases, with 15 bases spanning the gap. The length of the CDR3 is 14 residues. Germline values: CDR1 ENHRY, CDR2 SYGVKD. CDR3 sequence reads: CAITKGASTYEQYF. The CDR3 DNA is TGTGCCATCACCAAGGGTGCCTCCACCTACGAGCAGTACTTC.

This clonotype was observed many times. This chain joins TRBV5-4 and TRBJ2-5; D may be TRBD2 (6 bases). In germline, CDR1 is SGHNT, CDR2 YYREEE (reference sequence). V was shortened by 4 bases and J by 6 bases, with 13 bases between the two germline ends. This CDR3 has 13 amino acids. The CDR3 DNA follows: TGTGCCAGCAGCCAGGGACTGCTGAAGACCCAGTACTTC. The encoded protein is CASSQGLLKTQYF.

The J gene is TRBJ2-1, the V gene TRBV7-8; D gene uncertain. V was shortened by 6 bases and J by 5 bases, with 11 bases between the two germline ends. The germline gives CDR1 SGHVS, CDR2 FQNEAQ. This CDR3 is built from 13 residues. The CDR3 reads CASSLVPDNEQFF. CDR3 DNA sequence: TGTGCCAGCAGTCTTGTACCGGACAATGAGCAGTTCTTC. The variable domain in full, completed from reference TRBV7-8 and TRBJ2-1, reads GAGVSQSPRYKVAKRGQDVALRCDPISGHVSLFWYQQALGQGPEFLTYFQNEAQLDKSGLPSDRFFAERPEGSVSTLKIQRTQQEDSAVYLCASSLVPDNEQFFGPGTRLTVL.

The genes are TRBV20-1 and TRBJ1-5; D ambiguous. The V gene's germline CDR1 is DFQATT and CDR2 SNEGSKA (reference sequence). V lost 1 base, J lost 4 bases, and 5 bases lay in between. The CDR3 spans 12 residues. The CDR3, as DNA: TGCAGTGCTAGAGCTGTTAATCAGCCCCAGCATTTT. It specifies CSARAVNQPQHF.

This clonotype is termed medium-sized (0.01 to 0.1%). This chain links TRBV7-2 with TRBJ2-1; 8 nucleotides agree with TRBD2. V was clipped by 1 base and J by 4 bases; unmatched bases: 3. CDR1 and CDR2 (germline): SGHTA, FQGNSA. This CDR3 comprises 15 residues. CDR3 residues: CASSLDGGAYNEQFF. The CDR3 region has the DNA TGTGCCAGCAGCTTAGACGGGGGGGCATACAATGAGCAGTTCTTC.

The chain combines TRBV28 with TRBJ2-7; D remains ambiguous. The CDR3 extends over 11 amino acids. Trimming took 5 bases from V and 7 from J, leaving 9 bases between them. From germline, CDR1 is MDHEN and CDR2 SYDVKM. CDR3 sequence (DNA): TGTGCCAGCAGTGAGAACTTTGAGCAGTACTTC. This gives the protein CASSENFEQYF. The variable domain in full, with the rest retrieved from reference TRBV28 and TRBJ2-7, is DVKVTQSSRYLVKRTGEKVFLECVQDMDHENMFWYRQDPGLGLRLIYFSYDVKMKEKGDIPEGYSVSREKKERFSLILESASTNQTSMYLCASSENFEQYFGPGTRLTVT.

In this sample, this clonotype turned up many times. The chain links TRBV20-1 to TRBJ2-3; either TRBD1 or TRBD2 may fit D (5 bases each). From germline, CDR1 is DFQATT and CDR2 SNEGSKA (reference sequence). There are 14 residues in the CDR3. V dropped 6 bases and J dropped 0 bases, with 13 bases sitting between them. For the CDR3, the DNA is TGCAGTGCCACCGGGGCGGATAGCACAGATACGCAGTATTTT. This sequence encodes CSATGADSTDTQYF.

This clonotype is termed medium-sized. The gene calls are TRBV13 and TRBJ2-1, with 9 bases lining up with TRBD2. J lost 5 bases, V lost 0 bases, and 8 bases had no gene match. The germline V gene encodes CDR1 PRHDT and CDR2 FYEKMQ (reference sequence). CDR3 length equals 17 residues. DNA for the CDR3: TGTGCCAGCAGCTTAGGTTTTGCGGGGGGGCTGGACAATGAGCAGTTCTTC. As protein: CASSLGFAGGLDNEQFF.

This clonotype was detected ten times or more. V and J are TRBV6-6 and TRBJ2-5; no clear D. V was clipped by 6 bases and J by 3 bases, with 17 bases between them. The CDR3 runs 15 residues. From germline, CDR1 is MNHNY and CDR2 SVGAGI (reference sequence). CDR3 sequence (DNA): TGTGCCAGCAGACTGGACCGAGCCTACAAAGAGACCCAGTACTTC. Its translation is CASRLDRAYKETQYF.

This clonotype qualifies as medium-sized. The chain has TRBV3-1 and TRBJ2-1; no reliable D call. The CDR3 is 15 residues long. Germline-derived CDR1 and CDR2 are LGHDT and YNNKEL (reference sequence). V was shortened by 4 bases and J by 3 bases, with 13 bases between the two germline ends. The DNA of the CDR3 is TGTGCCAGCAGCCTCTCCCGGGCCTACTACAATGAGCAGTTCTTC. It yields the protein CASSLSRAYYNEQFF.

This clonotype has just a few counts. This chain links TRBV27 with TRBJ1-2, with 9 bases that match TRBD1. Germline V lookup: CDR1 MNHEY, CDR2 SMNVEV (reference sequence). CDR3 size: 16 residues. V lost 5 bases and J lost 2; bases outside the gene matches: 9. The CDR3 DNA sequence: TGTGCCAGCAGTCCTCTCGACAGGGGGAAAAACTATGGCTACACCTTC. Translating gives CASSPLDRGKNYGYTF.

This clonotype was observed once. This chain joins TRBV30 and TRBJ1-5; 7 bases agree with TRBD1. In germline, CDR1 is GTSNPN, CDR2 SVGIG (reference sequence). V lost 0 bases, J lost 7 bases, and 6 bases stayed unmatched. This CDR3 is 14 amino acids long. The CDR3 DNA is TGTGCCTGGAGTGTAAAGGGAGGGGGCCAGCCCCAGCATTTT. The encoded protein is CAWSVKGGGQPQHF.

This clonotype was seen repeatedly, ten times or more. This chain connects TRBV6-1 to TRBJ1-2; D is unclear. The V gene's germline CDR1 is MNHNS and CDR2 SASEGT. Deletions cut 2 bases from V and 2 bases from J, with 6 bases between. The CDR3 is 13 amino acids. CDR3 protein: CASSERRNYGYTF. The DNA for the CDR3 is TGTGCCAGCAGTGAAAGAAGAAACTATGGCTACACCTTC.

This clonotype was observed many times. The chain couples TRBV7-8 to TRBJ1-2, with 7 bases identical to TRBD1. Germline loops: CDR1 SGHVS, CDR2 FQNEAQ. J lost 0 bases, V lost 5 bases, and 3 bases had no gene match. The CDR3 consists of 14 residues. The CDR3: CASSLQGANYGYTF. The CDR3 DNA is TGTGCCAGCAGCCTGCAGGGGGCTAACTATGGCTACACCTTC.

This clonotype is termed medium-sized. The chain combines TRBV7-2 with TRBJ1-5; D unclear. V dropped 1 base and J dropped 6 bases, with 19 bases sitting between them. Germline V gene sequence: CDR1 SGHTA, CDR2 FQGNSA. This CDR3 contains 17 residues. DNA of the CDR3: TGTGCCAGCAGCTTAGTTCCTTCTCCCGGTGGTAGTCAGCCCCAGCATTTT. Its protein product is CASSLVPSPGGSQPQHF.

This clonotype is medium-sized by share. The chain carries TRBV20-1 and TRBJ1-1; possible D gene TRBD1, 5 bases. Trimming shortened V by 0 bases and J by 0 bases, and 11 bases separated the two germline ends. The germline CDR1 and CDR2 sequences are DFQATT and SNEGSKA (reference sequence). This CDR3 is 15 amino acids long. The CDR3 nucleotides read TGCAGTGCTAGAGATCTGGCGGGGGTGAACACTGAAGCTTTCTTT. Protein: CSARDLAGVNTEAFF.

The V call is TRBV9, the J call TRBJ2-3; 11 positions agree with TRBD2. Germline V gives CDR1 SGDLS, CDR2 YYNGEE. V lost 4 bases to trimming and J lost 6 bases; unmatched junction nucleotides: 10. The CDR3 has 16 amino acids. The CDR3 loop is CASSSPLAGGPDTQYF. The DNA for the CDR3 is TGTGCCAGCAGCTCCCCCCTAGCGGGGGGTCCCGATACGCAGTATTTT.

The chain links TRBV29-1 to TRBJ1-4, with D possibly TRBD1 on 6 matching bases. V was trimmed by 0 bases and J by 1 base, leaving 6 bases between them. This CDR3 region has 14 residues. Germline V gives CDR1 SQVTM, CDR2 ANQGSEA. CDR3 nucleotide sequence: TGCAGCGTTGAAGACAGGGGAACTAATGAAAAACTGTTTTTT. As protein: CSVEDRGTNEKLFF.

This clonotype was counted ten times or more. In nucleotides, the CDR3 is TGCGCCAGCAGCTACCAGGGACTAGCGGGGATTAACGAGCAGTACTTC. It yields the protein CASSYQGLAGINEQYF. The chain employs TRBV5-1 and TRBJ2-7, with TRBD2 identical over 13 bases. This CDR3 region has 16 residues. Unmatched junction bases numbered 8, after V lost 3 bases and J lost 5 bases. Germline CDR1 and CDR2: SGHRS and YFSETQ.

This clonotype was detected only a few times. A read error may explain this, as a much larger clone is one base away. This rearrangement joins TRBV20-1 to TRBJ1-1, with D perhaps TRBD1 (5 bases). Germline-derived CDR1 and CDR2 are DFQATT and SNEGSKA (reference sequence). Trimming took 0 bases from V and 3 from J, leaving 11 bases between them. CDR3 length equals 14 residues. CDR3 nucleotide sequence: TGCAGTGCTAGAGACAGGGTGAGTTACACTGAAGCTTTCTTT. Its protein product is CSARDRVSYTEAFF.